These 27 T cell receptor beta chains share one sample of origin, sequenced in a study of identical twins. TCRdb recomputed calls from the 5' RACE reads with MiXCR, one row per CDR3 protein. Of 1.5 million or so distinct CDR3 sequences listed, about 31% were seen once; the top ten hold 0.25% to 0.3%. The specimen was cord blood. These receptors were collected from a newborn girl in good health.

The chain's CDR3 is CASSSMTGGSYEQYF. The CDR3 DNA reads TGTGCCAGCAGTTCAATGACAGGGGGCTCCTACGAGCAGTACTTC. The chain has TRBV12-3 or TRBV12-4 and TRBJ2-7; TRBD1 matches at 9 bases. Trimming took 4 bases from V and 0 from J; bases not matched to a gene: 4. The CDR3 length is 15 residues.

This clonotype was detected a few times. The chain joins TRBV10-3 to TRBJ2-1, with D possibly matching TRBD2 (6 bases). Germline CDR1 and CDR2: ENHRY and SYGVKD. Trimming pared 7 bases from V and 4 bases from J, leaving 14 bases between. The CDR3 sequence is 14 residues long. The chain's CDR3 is CAIMEERAYNEQFF. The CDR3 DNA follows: TGTGCCATCATGGAAGAGCGGGCTTACAATGAGCAGTTCTTC.

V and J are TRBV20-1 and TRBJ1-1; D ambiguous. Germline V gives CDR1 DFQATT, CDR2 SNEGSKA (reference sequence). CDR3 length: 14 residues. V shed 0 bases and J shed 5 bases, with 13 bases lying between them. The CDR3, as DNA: TGCAGTGCTAGAGATCTCCAGGTATCTACTGAAGCTTTCTTT. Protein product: CSARDLQVSTEAFF.

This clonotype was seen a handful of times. Written as DNA, the CDR3 is TGTGCCAGCAGCCAAGATCCCACTAGCGGGGGGGCCTCCTACAATGAGCAGTACTTC. This encodes CASSQDPTSGGASYNEQYF. The V call is TRBV4-2, the J call TRBJ2-1; 13 nucleotides line up with TRBD2. The assigned J gene may be wrong: the sequence end matches TRBJ2-7 better. The CDR3 length is 19 residues. Per the germline V gene, CDR1 is LGHNA and CDR2 is YNFKEQ.

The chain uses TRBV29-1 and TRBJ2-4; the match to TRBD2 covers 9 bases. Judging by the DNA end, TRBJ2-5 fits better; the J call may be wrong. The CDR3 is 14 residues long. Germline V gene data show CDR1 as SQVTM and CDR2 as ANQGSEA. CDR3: CSGRSSGKQETQYF. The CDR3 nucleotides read TGCAGCGGACGGTCTAGCGGGAAGCAAGAGACCCAGTACTTC.

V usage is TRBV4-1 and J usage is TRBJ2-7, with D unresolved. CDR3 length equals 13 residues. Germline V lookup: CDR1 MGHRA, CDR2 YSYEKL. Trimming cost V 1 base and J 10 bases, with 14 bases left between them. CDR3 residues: CASSQALDPPQYF. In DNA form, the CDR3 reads TGCGCCAGCAGCCAAGCTCTTGATCCTCCACAGTACTTC.

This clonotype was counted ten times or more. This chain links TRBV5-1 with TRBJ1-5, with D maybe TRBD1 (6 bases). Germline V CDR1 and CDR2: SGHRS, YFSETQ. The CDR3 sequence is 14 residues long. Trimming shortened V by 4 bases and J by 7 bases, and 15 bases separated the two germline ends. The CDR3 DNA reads TGCGCCAGCAGCCCACAGGGATTAGGGCAGCCCCAGCATTTT. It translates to CASSPQGLGQPQHF.

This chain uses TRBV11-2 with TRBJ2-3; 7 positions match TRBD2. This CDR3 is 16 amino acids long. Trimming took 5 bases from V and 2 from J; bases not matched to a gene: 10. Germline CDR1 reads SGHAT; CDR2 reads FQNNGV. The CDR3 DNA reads TGTGCCAGCAGCCCGCGGACTAGTGTTACCACAGATACGCAGTATTTT. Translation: CASSPRTSVTTDTQYF.

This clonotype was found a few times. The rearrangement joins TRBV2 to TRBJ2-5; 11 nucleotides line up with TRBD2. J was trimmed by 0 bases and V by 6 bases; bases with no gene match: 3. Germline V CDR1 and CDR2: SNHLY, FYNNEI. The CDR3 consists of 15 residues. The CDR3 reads CASRSTSGDQETQYF. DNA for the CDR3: TGTGCCAGCAGGTCGACTAGCGGGGACCAAGAGACCCAGTACTTC.

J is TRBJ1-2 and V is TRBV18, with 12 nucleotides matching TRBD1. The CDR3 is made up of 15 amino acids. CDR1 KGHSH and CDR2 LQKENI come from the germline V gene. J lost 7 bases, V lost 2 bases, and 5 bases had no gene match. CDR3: CASSPGTGGGSGYTF. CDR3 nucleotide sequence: TGTGCCAGCTCACCAGGGACAGGGGGCGGATCTGGCTACACCTTC.

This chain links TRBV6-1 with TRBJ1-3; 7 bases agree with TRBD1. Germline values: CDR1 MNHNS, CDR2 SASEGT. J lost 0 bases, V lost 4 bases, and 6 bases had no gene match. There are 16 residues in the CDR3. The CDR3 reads CASSAGQAYSGNTIYF. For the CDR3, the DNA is TGTGCCAGCAGTGCCGGACAGGCCTACTCTGGAAACACCATATATTTT.

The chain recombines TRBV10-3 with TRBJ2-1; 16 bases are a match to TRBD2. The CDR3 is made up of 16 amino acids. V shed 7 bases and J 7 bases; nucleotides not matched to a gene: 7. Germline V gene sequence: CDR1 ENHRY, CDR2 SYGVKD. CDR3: CAINLGLAGGENEQFF. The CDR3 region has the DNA TGTGCCATCAACCTGGGACTAGCGGGAGGGGAAAATGAGCAGTTCTTC.

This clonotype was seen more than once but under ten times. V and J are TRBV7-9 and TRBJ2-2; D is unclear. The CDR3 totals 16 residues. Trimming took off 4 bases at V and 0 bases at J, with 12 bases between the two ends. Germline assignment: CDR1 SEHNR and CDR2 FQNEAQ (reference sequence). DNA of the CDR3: TGTGCCAGCAGCTGGCTCTCAGTCGCGAACACCGGGGAGCTGTTTTTT. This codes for CASSWLSVANTGELFF.

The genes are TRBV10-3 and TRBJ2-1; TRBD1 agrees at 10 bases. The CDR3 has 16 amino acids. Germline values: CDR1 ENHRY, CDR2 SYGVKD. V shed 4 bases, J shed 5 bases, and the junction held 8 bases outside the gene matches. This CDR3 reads CAISGGPGTGDNEQFF. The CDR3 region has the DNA TGTGCCATCAGTGGTGGACCCGGGACAGGGGACAATGAGCAGTTCTTC.

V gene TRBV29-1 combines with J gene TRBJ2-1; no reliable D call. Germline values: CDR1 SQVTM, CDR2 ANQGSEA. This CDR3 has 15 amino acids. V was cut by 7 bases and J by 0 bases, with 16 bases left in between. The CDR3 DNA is TGCAGCGCAGAGACGGCTGGCGGCTCCTACAATGAGCAGTTCTTC. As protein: CSAETAGGSYNEQFF.

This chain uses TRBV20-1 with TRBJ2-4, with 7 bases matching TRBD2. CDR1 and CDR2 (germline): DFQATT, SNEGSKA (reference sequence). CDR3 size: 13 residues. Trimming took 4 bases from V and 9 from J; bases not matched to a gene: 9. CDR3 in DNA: TGCAGTGCTATGATCCGCGGGAGAGGCATTCAGTACTTC. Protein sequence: CSAMIRGRGIQYF.

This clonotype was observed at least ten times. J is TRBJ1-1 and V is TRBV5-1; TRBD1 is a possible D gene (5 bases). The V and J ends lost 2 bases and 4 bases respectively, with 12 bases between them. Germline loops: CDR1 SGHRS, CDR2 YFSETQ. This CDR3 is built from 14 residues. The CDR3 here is CASSFIQGGTEAFF. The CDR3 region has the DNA TGCGCCAGCAGCTTTATCCAGGGTGGCACTGAAGCTTTCTTT.

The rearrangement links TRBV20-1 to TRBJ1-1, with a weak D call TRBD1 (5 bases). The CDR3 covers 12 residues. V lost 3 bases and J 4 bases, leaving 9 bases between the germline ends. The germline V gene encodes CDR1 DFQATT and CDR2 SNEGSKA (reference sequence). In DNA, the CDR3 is TGCAGTGCTAGCCGGGGGGTCACTGAAGCTTTCTTT. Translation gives CSASRGVTEAFF.

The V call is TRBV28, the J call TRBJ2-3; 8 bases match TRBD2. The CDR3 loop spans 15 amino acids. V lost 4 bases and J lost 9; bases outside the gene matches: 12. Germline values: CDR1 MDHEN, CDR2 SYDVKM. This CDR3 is CASSSPGLGEGTQYF. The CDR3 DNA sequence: TGTGCCAGCAGTTCTCCGGGACTAGGGGAGGGGACGCAGTATTTT.

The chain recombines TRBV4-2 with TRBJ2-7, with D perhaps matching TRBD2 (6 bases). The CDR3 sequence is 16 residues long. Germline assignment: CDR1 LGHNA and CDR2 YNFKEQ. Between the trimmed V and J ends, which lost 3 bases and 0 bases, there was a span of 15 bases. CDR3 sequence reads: CASSQEWYGSSYEQYF. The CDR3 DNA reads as TGTGCCAGCAGCCAGGAGTGGTACGGGAGCTCCTACGAGCAGTACTTC.

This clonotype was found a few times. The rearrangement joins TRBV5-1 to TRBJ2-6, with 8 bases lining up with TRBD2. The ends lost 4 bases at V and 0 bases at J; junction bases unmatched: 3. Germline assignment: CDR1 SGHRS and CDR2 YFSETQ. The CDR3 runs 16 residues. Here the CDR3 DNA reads TGCGCCAGCAGCGATCGGGGGGGCTCTGGGGCCAACGTCCTGACTTTC. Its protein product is CASSDRGGSGANVLTF.

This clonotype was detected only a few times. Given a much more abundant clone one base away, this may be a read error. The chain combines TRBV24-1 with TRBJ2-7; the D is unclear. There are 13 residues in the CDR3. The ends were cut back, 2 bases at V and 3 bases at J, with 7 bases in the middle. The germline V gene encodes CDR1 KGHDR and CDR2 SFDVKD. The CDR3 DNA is TGTGCCACCAGTGATTGGGCTAGCTACGAGCAGTACTTC. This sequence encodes CATSDWASYEQYF.

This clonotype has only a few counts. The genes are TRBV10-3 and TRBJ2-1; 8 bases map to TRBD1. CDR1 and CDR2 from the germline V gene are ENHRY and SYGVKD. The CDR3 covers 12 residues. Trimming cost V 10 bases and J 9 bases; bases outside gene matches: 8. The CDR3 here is CATGQGSGEQFF. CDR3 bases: TGTGCCACCGGACAGGGTTCGGGTGAGCAGTTCTTC.

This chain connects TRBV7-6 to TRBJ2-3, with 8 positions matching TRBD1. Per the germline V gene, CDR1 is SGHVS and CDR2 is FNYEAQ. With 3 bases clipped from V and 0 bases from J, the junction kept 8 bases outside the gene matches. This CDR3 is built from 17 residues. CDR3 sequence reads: CASSFSRGRPSTDTQYF. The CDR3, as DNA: TGTGCCAGCAGCTTCTCCAGGGGGCGACCTAGCACAGATACGCAGTATTTT.

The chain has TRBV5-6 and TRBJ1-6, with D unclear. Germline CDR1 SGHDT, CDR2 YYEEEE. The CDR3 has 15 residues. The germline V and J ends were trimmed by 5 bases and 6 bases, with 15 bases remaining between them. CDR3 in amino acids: CASRTWYNINSPLHF. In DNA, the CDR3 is TGTGCCAGCAGGACCTGGTACAATATTAATTCACCCCTCCACTTT.

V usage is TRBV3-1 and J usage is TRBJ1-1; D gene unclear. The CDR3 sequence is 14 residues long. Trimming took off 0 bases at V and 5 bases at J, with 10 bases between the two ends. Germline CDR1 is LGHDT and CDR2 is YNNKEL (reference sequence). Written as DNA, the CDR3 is TGTGCCAGCAGCCAAGATGCACCCCCAACTGAAGCTTTCTTT. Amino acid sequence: CASSQDAPPTEAFF.

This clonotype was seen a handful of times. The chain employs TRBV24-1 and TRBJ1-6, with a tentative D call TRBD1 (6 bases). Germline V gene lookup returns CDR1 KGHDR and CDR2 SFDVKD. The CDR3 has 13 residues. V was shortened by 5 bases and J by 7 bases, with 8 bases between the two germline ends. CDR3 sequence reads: CATSAGDNSPLHF. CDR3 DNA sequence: TGTGCCACCAGTGCAGGGGACAATTCACCCCTCCACTTT.